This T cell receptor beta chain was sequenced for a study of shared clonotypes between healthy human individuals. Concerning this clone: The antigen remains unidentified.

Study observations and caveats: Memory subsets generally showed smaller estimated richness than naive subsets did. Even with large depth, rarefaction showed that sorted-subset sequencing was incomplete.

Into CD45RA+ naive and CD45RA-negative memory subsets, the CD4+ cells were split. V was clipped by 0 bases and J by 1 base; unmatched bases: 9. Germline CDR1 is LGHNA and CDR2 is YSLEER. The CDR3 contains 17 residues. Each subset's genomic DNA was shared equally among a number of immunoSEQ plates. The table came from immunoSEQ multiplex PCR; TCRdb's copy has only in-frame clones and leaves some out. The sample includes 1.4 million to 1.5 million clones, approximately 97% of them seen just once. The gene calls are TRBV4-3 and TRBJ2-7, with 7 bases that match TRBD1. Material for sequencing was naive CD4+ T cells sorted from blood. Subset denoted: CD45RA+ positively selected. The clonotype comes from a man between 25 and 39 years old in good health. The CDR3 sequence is CASSQELTGQLSYEQYF. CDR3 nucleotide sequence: TGCGCCAGCAGCCAAGAATTAACGGGACAGCTTTCCTACGAGCAGTACTTC.